The 17 T cell receptor beta chains given below trace back to one sample, sequenced in a study of spatial heterogeneity in lung cancer (dated by TCRdb to between 2018 and 2020). The intended sense of this specimen's time point label: sample taken at primary tumor resection. The receptor library was made with 5' RACE. The sequencing machine was a NextSeq 500. TCRdb cleaned the public reads at Q25 with fastp, built clones with MiXCR and kept in-frame beta chains. Rows are combined by CDR3 protein, so each entry shows the most common genes and DNA. The sample profile shows around 45,000 distinct CDR3 sequences; roughly 15% of them were found once. The ten biggest clones cover 50% to 70% of the sample. The sample was PBMCs, taken at surgery. These receptors all come from a male donor with early-stage non-small cell lung cancer.

This clonotype has a count of ten or more. V gene TRBV7-2 combines with J gene TRBJ1-1; perhaps TRBD1 as D (6 bases). The CDR3 has 13 residues. Trimming left V 5 bases short and J 1 base short, with 8 bases between. Germline V gene lookup returns CDR1 SGHTA and CDR2 FQGNSA. This chain's CDR3 is CASSTDRNTEAFF. For the CDR3, the DNA is TGTGCCAGCAGCACGGACAGGAACACTGAAGCTTTCTTT.

This clonotype was counted at least ten times. The chain couples TRBV11-3 to TRBJ2-1; TRBD2 might be the D (5 bases). V was shortened by 2 bases and J by 2 bases, with 13 bases between the two germline ends. Per the germline V gene, CDR1 is SGHNT and CDR2 is YENEEA. CDR3 size: 16 residues. CDR3 protein: CASSLRSSSTYNEQFF. The CDR3 nucleotides read TGTGCCAGCAGCTTACGTTCTAGCTCGACCTACAATGAGCAGTTCTTC.

This clonotype was observed at least ten times. This chain uses TRBV13 with TRBJ2-5, with no clear D. V was shortened by 3 bases and J by 5 bases, with 4 bases between the two germline ends. The CDR3 has 11 amino acids. Germline values: CDR1 PRHDT, CDR2 FYEKMQ (reference sequence). The CDR3 is CASSLDETQYF. The CDR3 region has the DNA TGTGCCAGCAGCTTGGACGAGACCCAGTACTTC.

The chain carries TRBV6-1 and TRBJ1-1, with D possibly TRBD1 on 6 matching bases. V lost 9 bases and J 4 bases, leaving 18 bases between the germline ends. The germline V gene has CDR1 MNHNS and CDR2 SASEGT. The CDR3 runs 14 residues. The CDR3 protein is CASLTQGDVTEAFF. Written as DNA, the CDR3 is TGTGCCAGTCTGACACAGGGAGATGTCACTGAAGCTTTCTTT.

The chain employs TRBV20-1 and TRBJ1-3; 9 nucleotides align to TRBD1. Germline values: CDR1 DFQATT, CDR2 SNEGSKA (reference sequence). The CDR3 is 13 residues long. V was pared by 6 bases and J by 4 bases, with 4 bases of the junction left unmatched. The CDR3 bases are TGCAGTGCCCAACAGGGGGCAGGAAACACCATATATTTT. It encodes CSAQQGAGNTIYF.

This clonotype was seen repeatedly, ten times or more. The chain uses TRBV6-2 or TRBV6-3 and TRBJ2-3; 12 nucleotides align to TRBD2. V gave up 4 bases and J gave up 3 bases; unmatched junction bases: 5. The CDR3 has 16 amino acids. The V gene's germline CDR1 is MNHEY and CDR2 SVGEGT. CDR3 residues: CASSWTSGKSTDTQYF. The CDR3, as DNA: TGTGCCAGCAGTTGGACTAGCGGGAAATCGACAGATACGCAGTATTTT.

The gene calls are TRBV18 and TRBJ2-7; 8 positions match TRBD2. Trimming took 0 bases from V and 2 from J; bases not matched to a gene: 3. The CDR3 sequence is 15 residues long. The V gene's germline CDR1 is KGHSH and CDR2 LQKENI. CDR3 coding DNA: TGTGCCAGCTCACCACCGATAGCGGGGACCTACGAGCAGTACTTC. The encoded protein is CASSPPIAGTYEQYF. The full variable domain, rest sourced from reference TRBV18 and TRBJ2-7, is NAGVMQNPRHLVRRRGQEARLRCSPMKGHSHVYWYRQLPEEGLKFMVYLQKENIIDESGMPKERFSAEFPKEGPSILRIQQVVRGDSAAYFCASSPPIAGTYEQYFGPGTRLTVT.

Only a few counts were recorded for this clonotype. The CDR3 region has the DNA TGTGCCAGCAGCCCACTCGGGGAGACCCAGTACTTC. Amino acid sequence: CASSPLGETQYF. V and J are TRBV3-1 and TRBJ2-5, with D unresolved. V was pared by 4 bases and J by 5 bases, with 8 bases between. Germline values: CDR1 LGHDT, CDR2 YNNKEL (reference sequence). This CDR3 is built from 12 residues.

This chain joins TRBV20-1 and TRBJ2-1; TRBD2 matches at 16 bases. Germline trimming cut 3 bases from V and 9 bases from J; bases unmatched to any gene: 5. The CDR3 runs to 15 residues. Per the germline V gene, CDR1 is DFQATT and CDR2 is SNEGSKA (reference sequence). The CDR3 DNA reads TGCAGTGCTAGGGGACTAGCGGGAGGGCCCAGTGAGCAGTTCTTC. Translating gives CSARGLAGGPSEQFF.

The chain uses TRBV5-1 and TRBJ2-3; 8 nucleotides line up with TRBD2. Germline assignment: CDR1 SGHRS and CDR2 YFSETQ. This CDR3 spans 17 amino acids. V gave up 2 bases and J gave up 4 bases; unmatched junction bases: 12. The CDR3 sequence is CASSLRISGSAADTQYF. CDR3 DNA: TGCGCCAGCAGCTTAAGAATCAGCGGGAGTGCCGCAGATACGCAGTATTTT.

CDR3 nucleotides: TGCGCCAGCAGCCAAGGGACAGGCCCGACTAACTATGGCTACACCTTC. It translates to CASSQGTGPTNYGYTF. This sequence joins TRBV4-1 and TRBJ1-2, with 7 bases that match TRBD1. Germline loops: CDR1 MGHRA, CDR2 YSYEKL. J gave up 0 bases and V 1 base, and 5 bases lay outside the gene matches. The CDR3 has 16 residues.

The chain has TRBV20-1 and TRBJ2-5, with 13 bases lining up with TRBD2. After removal of 6 bases from V and 5 bases from J, the junction contained 3 bases not matched to a gene. The length of the CDR3 is 13 residues. Per the germline V gene, CDR1 is DFQATT and CDR2 is SNEGSKA (reference sequence). The CDR3 region is CSAPLAGGETQYF. The DNA of the CDR3 is TGCAGTGCGCCACTAGCGGGAGGGGAGACCCAGTACTTC.

The V and J genes are TRBV4-1 and TRBJ1-2; D gene uncertain. The CDR3 has 15 amino acids. Trimming cost V 2 bases and J 4 bases, with 14 bases left between them. Germline CDR1 and CDR2: MGHRA and YSYEKL. In DNA form, the CDR3 reads TGCGCCAGCAGCCAATACCGAGAGACAACCTATGGCTACACCTTC. This sequence encodes CASSQYRETTYGYTF.

This clonotype was seen a few times. V gene TRBV4-2 combines with J gene TRBJ2-3; 10 bases are shared with TRBD2. CDR3 length: 17 amino acids. Germline V gives CDR1 LGHNA, CDR2 YNFKEQ. Trimming removed 3 bases from V and 1 base from J; junction bases left unmatched: 7. CDR3 sequence reads: CASSQAASGRGTDTQYF. The CDR3 DNA follows: TGTGCCAGCAGCCAGGCCGCTAGCGGGAGAGGCACAGATACGCAGTATTTT.

This clonotype was seen many times. The genes are TRBV28 and TRBJ1-3, with D tentatively TRBD1 (5 bases). V was clipped by 3 bases and J by 0 bases, with 12 bases between them. The germline gives CDR1 MDHEN, CDR2 SYDVKM. The CDR3 loop spans 16 amino acids. The chain's CDR3 is CASSLAGTLSGNTIYF. In DNA, the CDR3 is TGTGCCAGCAGTTTGGCGGGGACTCTCTCTGGAAACACCATATATTTT.

There are a few counts of this clonotype. The chain recombines TRBV6-2 or TRBV6-3 with TRBJ1-1, with D unclear. Germline V gives CDR1 MNHEY, CDR2 SVGEGT. CDR3 size: 11 residues. V gave up 7 bases and J gave up 7 bases, with 10 bases separating them. CDR3 loop: CASTRDFEAFF. DNA for the CDR3: TGTGCCAGCACAAGAGACTTTGAAGCTTTCTTT.

This clonotype showed up just a few times. This chain connects TRBV4-1 to TRBJ2-3; 10 bases are shared with TRBD2. The V and J ends lost 0 bases and 4 bases, in that order; junction bases with no gene match: 7. Germline V CDR1 and CDR2: MGHRA, YSYEKL. CDR3 size: 17 residues. CDR3 protein: CASSQDSASGGADTQYF. For the CDR3, the DNA is TGCGCCAGCAGCCAAGATTCGGCTAGCGGGGGCGCAGATACGCAGTATTTT.